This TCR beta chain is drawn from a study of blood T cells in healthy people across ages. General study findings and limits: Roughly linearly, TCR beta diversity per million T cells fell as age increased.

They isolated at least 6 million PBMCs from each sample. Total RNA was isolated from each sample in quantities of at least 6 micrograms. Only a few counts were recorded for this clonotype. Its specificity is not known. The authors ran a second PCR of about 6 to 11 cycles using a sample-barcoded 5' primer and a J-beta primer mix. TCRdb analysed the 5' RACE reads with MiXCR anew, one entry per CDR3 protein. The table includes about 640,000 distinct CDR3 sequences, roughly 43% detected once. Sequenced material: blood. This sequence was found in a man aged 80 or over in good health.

CDR3 coding DNA: TGTGCCACCAGCACACTAGTCGGGGCCGCAGATACGCAGTATTTT. Translating gives CATSTLVGAADTQYF. V is TRBV15 and J is TRBJ2-3, with D perhaps given as TRBD1 or TRBD2 (5 bases each). Trimming took off 4 bases at V and 4 bases at J, with 15 bases between the two ends. Per germline, CDR1 LNHNV and CDR2 YYDKDF (reference sequence). The CDR3 is 15 residues long.